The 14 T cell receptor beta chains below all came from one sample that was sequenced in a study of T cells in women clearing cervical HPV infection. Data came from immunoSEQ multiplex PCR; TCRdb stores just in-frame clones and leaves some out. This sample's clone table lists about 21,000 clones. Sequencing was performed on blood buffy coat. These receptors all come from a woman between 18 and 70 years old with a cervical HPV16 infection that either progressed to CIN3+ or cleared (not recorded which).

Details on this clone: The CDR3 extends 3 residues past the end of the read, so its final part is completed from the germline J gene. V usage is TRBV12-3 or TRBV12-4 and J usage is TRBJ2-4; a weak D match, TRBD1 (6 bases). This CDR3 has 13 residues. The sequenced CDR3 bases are TGTGCCAGCAGTCCACAGGGAGCTGGTATT. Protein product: CASSPQGAGI. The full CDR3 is CASSPQGAGIQYF.

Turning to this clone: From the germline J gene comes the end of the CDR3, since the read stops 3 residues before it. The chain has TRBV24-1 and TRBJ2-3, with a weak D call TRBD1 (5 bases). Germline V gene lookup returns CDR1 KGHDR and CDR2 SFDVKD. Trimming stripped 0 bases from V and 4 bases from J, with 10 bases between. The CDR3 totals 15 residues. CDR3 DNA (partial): TGTGCCACCAGTGATTTGGGGCAGGGTTCAGATACG. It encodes CATSDLGQGSDT. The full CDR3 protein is CATSDLGQGSDTQYF.

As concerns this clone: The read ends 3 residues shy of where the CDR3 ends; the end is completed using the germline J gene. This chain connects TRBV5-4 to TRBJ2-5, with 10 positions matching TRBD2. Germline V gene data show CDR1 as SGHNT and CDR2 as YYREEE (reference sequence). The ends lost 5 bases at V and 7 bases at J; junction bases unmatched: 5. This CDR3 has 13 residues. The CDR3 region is CASSTRLAGTQYF. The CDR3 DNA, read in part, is TGTGCCAGCAGTACCCGACTAGCGGGGACC.

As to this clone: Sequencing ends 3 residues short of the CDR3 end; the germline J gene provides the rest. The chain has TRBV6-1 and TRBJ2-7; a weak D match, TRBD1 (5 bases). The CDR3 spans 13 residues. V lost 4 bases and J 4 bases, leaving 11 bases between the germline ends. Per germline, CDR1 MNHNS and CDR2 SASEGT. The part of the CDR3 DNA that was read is TGTGCCAGCAGTGCTTACAGGACATACGAG. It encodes CASSAYRTYE. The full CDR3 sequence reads CASSAYRTYEQYF.

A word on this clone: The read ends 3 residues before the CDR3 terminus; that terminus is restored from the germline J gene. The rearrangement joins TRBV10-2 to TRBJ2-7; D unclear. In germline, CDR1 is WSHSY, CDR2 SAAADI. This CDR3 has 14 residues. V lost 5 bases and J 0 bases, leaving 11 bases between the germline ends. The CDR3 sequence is CASSLPLSSYEQYF. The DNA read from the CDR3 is TGCGCCAGCAGTCTCCCCCTAAGCTCCTACGAG.

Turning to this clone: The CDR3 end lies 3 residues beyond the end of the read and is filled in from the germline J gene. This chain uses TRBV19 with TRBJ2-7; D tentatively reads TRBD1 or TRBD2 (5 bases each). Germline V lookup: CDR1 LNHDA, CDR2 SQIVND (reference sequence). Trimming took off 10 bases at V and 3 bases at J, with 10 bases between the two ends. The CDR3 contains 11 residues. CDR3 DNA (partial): TGTGCCACCGAGAGGGGCTACGAG. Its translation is CATERGYE. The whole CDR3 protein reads CATERGYEQYF.

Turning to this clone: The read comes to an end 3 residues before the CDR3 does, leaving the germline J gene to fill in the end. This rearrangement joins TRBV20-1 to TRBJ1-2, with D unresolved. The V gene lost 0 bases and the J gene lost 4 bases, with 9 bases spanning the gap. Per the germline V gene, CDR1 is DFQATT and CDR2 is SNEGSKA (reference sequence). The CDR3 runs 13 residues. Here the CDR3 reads CSARDHLSYGYTF. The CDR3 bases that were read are TGCAGTGCTAGAGACCACCTTAGCTATGGC.

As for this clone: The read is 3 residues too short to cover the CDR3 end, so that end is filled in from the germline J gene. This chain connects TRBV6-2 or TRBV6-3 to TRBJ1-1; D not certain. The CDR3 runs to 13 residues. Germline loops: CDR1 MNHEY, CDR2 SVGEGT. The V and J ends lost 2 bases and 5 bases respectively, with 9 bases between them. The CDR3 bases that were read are TGTGCCAGCAGTTACGGGCTCGGAACTGAA. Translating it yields CASSYGLGTE. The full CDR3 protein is CASSYGLGTEAFF.

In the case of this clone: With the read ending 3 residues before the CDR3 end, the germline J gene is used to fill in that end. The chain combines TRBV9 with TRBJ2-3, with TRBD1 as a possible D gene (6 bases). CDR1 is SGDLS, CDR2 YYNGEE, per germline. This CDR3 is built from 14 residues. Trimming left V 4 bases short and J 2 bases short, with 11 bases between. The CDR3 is CASSLRDITDTQYF. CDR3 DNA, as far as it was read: TGTGCCAGCAGCCTCCGGGACATCACAGATACG.

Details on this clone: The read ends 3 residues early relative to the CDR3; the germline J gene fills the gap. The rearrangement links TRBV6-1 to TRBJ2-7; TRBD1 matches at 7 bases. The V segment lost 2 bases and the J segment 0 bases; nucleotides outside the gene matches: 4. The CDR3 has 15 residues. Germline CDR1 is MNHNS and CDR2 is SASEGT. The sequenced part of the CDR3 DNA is TGTGCCAGCAGTGAATCGGCAGGGGGCTCCTACGAG. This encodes CASSESAGGSYE. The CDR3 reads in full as CASSESAGGSYEQYF.

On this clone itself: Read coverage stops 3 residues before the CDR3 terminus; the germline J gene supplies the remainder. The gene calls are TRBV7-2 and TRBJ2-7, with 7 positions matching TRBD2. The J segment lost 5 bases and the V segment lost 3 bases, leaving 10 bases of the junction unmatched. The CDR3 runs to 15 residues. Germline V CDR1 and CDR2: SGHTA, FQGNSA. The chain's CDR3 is CASSFTRLAINEQYF. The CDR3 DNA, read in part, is TGTGCCAGCAGCTTTACGAGACTAGCTATCAACGAG. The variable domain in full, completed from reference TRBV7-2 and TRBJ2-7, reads GAGVSQSPSNKVTEKGKDVELRCDPISGHTALYWYRQSLGQGLEFLIYFQGNSAPDKSGLPSDRFSAERTGGSVSTLTIQRTQQEDSAVYLCASSFTRLAINEQYFGPGTRLTVT.

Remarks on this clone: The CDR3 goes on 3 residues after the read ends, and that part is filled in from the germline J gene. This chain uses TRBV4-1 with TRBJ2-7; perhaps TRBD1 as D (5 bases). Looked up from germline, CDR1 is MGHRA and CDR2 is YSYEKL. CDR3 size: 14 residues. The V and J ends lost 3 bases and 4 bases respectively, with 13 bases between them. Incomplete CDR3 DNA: TGCGCCAGCAGCCAGGCCCAGACAGTTTACGAG. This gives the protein CASSQAQTVYE. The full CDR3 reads CASSQAQTVYEQYF.

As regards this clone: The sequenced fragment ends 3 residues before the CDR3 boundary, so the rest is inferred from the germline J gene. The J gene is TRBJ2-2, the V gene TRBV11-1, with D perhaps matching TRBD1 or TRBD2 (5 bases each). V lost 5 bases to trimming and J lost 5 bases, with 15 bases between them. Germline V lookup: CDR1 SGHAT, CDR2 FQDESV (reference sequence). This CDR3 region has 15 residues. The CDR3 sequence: CASSTESGRTGELFF. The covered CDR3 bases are TGTGCCAGCAGCACGGAATCAGGGAGAACCGGGGAG.

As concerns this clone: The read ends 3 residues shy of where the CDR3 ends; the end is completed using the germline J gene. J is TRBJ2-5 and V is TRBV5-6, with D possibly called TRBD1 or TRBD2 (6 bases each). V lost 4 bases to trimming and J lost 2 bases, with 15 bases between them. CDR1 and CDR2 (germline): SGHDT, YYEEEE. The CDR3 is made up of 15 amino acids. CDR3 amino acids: CASSVGGWRQETQYF. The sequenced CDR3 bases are TGTGCCAGCAGCGTGGGGGGCTGGCGTCAAGAGACC.